This T cell receptor (beta chain) was sequenced in a study of cytomegalovirus exposure and HLA in healthy donors. This clone was recorded once. The PCR was carried out with 60 Vbeta primers and 13 Jbeta primers. Sequencing used immunoSEQ multiplex PCR; TCRdb keeps in-frame clones, though not all of them. The profile covers around 170,000 clones, with around 80% appearing a single time and about 2.5% taken by the ten largest. This CDR3 spans 14 amino acids. Germline CDR1 MDHEN, CDR2 SYDVKM. The ends lost 5 bases at V and 7 bases at J; junction bases unmatched: 10. V is TRBV28 and J is TRBJ2-7, with TRBD1 matching over 8 bases. The sequence was obtained from a woman in her 30s in good health and CMV-seropositive. The sequencing sample was made of PBMCs. The CDR3 nucleotides read TGTGCCAGCAGTCCCGGACAGGGAACGGGGGAGCAGTACTTC. This gives the protein CASSPGQGTGEQYF.